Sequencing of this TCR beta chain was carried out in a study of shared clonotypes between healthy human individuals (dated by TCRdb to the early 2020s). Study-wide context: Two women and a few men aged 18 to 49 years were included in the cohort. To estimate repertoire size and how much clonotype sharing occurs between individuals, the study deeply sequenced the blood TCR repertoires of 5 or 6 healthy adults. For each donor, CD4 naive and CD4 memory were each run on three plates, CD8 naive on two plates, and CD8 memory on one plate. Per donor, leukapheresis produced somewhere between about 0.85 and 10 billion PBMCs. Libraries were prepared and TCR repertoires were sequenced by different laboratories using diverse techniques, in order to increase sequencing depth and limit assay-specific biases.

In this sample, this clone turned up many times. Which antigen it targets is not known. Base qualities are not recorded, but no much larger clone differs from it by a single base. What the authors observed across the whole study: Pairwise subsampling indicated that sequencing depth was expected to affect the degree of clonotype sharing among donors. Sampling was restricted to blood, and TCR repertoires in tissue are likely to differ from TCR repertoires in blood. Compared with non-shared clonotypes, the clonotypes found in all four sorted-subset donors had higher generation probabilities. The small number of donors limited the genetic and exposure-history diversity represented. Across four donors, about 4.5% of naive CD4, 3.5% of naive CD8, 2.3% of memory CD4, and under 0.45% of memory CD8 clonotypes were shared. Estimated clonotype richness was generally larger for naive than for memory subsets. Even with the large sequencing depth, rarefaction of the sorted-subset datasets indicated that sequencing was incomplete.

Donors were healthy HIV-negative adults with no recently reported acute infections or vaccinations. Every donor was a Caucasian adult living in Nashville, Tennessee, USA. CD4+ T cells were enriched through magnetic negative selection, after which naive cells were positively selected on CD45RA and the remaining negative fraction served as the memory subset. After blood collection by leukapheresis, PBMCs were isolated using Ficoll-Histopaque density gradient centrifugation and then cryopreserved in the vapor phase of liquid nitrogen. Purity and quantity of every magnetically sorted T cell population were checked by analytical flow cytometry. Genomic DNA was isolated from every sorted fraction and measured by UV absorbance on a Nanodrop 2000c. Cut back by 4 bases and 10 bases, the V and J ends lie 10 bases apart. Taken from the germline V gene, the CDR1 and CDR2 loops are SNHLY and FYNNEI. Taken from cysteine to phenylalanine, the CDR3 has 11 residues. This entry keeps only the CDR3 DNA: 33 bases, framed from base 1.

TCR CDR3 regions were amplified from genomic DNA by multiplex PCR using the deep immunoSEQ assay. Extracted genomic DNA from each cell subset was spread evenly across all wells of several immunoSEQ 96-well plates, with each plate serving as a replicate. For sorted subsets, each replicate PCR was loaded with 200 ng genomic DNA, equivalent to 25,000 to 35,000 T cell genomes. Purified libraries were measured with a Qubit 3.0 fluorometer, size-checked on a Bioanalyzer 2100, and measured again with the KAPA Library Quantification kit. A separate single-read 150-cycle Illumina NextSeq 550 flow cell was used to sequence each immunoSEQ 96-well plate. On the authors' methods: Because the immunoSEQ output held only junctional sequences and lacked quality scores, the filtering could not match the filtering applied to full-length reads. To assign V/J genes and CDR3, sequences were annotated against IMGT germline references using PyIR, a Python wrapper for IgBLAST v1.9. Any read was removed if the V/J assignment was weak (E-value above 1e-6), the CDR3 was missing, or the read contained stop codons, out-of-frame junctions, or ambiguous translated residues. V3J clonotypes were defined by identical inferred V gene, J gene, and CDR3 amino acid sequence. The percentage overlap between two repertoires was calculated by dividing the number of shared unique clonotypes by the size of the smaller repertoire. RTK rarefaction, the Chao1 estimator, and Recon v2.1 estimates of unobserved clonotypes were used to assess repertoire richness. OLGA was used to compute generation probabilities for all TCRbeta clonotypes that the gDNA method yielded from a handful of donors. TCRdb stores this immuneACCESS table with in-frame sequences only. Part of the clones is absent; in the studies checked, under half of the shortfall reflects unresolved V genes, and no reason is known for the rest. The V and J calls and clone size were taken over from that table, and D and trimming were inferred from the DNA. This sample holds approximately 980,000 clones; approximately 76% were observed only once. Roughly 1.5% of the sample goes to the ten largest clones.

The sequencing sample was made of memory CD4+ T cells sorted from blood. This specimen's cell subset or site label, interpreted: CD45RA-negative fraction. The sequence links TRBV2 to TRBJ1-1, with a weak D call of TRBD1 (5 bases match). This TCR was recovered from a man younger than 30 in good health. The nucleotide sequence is TGTGCCAGCAGTGGGGGCATTGGAGCTTTCTTT. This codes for CASSGGIGAFF.